These 7 T cell receptor beta chains were sequenced from one sample in a study of blood T cell repertoires in COVID-19. Method: immunoSEQ multiplex PCR; TCRdb's copy keeps in-frame clones and lacks some. The sample lists under 80,000 clones, approximately 83% occurring once. The material sequenced was peripheral blood. The source is a man older than 75 with acute or convalescent COVID-19.

The chain combines TRBV10-3 with TRBJ1-1; maybe TRBD1 (6 bases). CDR3 length equals 14 residues. Trimming pared 4 bases from V and 2 bases from J, leaving 11 bases between. Germline-derived CDR1 and CDR2 are ENHRY and SYGVKD. The CDR3: CAISVQQGNTEAFF. The CDR3 region has the DNA TGTGCCATCAGTGTCCAACAGGGAAACACTGAAGCTTTCTTT.

This clone was detected only once. The rearrangement links TRBV5-1 to TRBJ2-2, with a weak D call TRBD2 (7 bases). Germline CDR1 SGHRS, CDR2 YFSETQ. This CDR3 is 15 amino acids long. The germline V and J ends were trimmed by 6 bases and 4 bases, with 16 bases remaining between them. As DNA, the CDR3 is TGCGCCAGCACCACCAGGGGAGGGGGCACCGGGGAGCTGTTTTTT. It encodes CASTTRGGGTGELFF.

V is TRBV28 and J is TRBJ1-5; no clear D. From germline, CDR1 is MDHEN and CDR2 SYDVKM. CDR3 size: 14 residues. V lost 2 bases, J lost 0 bases, and 5 bases lay in between. In nucleotides, the CDR3 is TGTGCCAGCAGTTTAGAGAGTAGCAATCAGCCCCAGCATTTT. This gives the protein CASSLESSNQPQHF. The full variable domain, in which reference TRBV28 and TRBJ1-5 provide the parts outside the CDR3, is DVKVTQSSRYLVKRTGEKVFLECVQDMDHENMFWYRQDPGLGLRLIYFSYDVKMKEKGDIPEGYSVSREKKERFSLILESASTNQTSMYLCASSLESSNQPQHFGDGTRLSIL.

The genes are TRBV9 and TRBJ2-2; D is unresolved. Germline CDR1 reads SGDLS; CDR2 reads YYNGEE. The CDR3 has 15 amino acids. V lost 3 bases and J 0 bases, leaving 9 bases between the germline ends. CDR3 sequence: CASSARGANTGELFF. The CDR3 DNA sequence: TGTGCCAGCAGCGCCCGAGGCGCGAACACCGGGGAGCTGTTTTTT.

Only one count was recorded for this clone. The rearrangement links TRBV3-1 (or the pseudogene TRBV3-2) to TRBJ1-5; unclear D gene. Looked up from germline, CDR1 is LGHDT and CDR2 is YNNKEL (reference sequence). This CDR3 comprises 18 residues. V dropped 0 bases and J dropped 2 bases, with 17 bases sitting between them. The CDR3 DNA follows: TGTGCCAGCAGCCAAGATCGACACCTACTTCTCGGCAATCAGCCCCAGCATTTT. Amino acid sequence: CASSQDRHLLLGNQPQHF.

J is TRBJ2-3 and V is TRBV6-1, with 7 positions matching TRBD2. CDR3 size: 14 residues. V was pared by 2 bases and J by 1 base, with 0 bases of the junction left unmatched. The germline CDR1 and CDR2 sequences are MNHNS and SASEGT. The CDR3 coding sequence is TGTGCCAGCAGTGAAACTAGCGGCACAGATACGCAGTATTTT. It encodes CASSETSGTDTQYF.

The genes are TRBV6-5 and TRBJ2-7; no firm D call. CDR3 length: 15 amino acids. Trimming cost V 2 bases and J 0 bases, with 11 bases left between them. Germline CDR1 MNHEY, CDR2 SVGAGI. CDR3 region: CASSYGPTGSYEQYF. For the CDR3, the DNA is TGTGCCAGCAGTTACGGTCCGACGGGCTCCTACGAGCAGTACTTC.